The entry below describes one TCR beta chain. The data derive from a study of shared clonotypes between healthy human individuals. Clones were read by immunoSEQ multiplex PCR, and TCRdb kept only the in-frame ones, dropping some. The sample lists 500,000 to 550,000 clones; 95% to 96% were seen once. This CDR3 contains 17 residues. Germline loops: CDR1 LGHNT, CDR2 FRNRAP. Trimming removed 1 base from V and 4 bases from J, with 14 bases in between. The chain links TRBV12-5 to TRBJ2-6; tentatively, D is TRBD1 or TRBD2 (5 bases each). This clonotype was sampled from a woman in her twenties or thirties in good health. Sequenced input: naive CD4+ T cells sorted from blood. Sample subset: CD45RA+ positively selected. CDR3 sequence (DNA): TGTGCTAGTGGTTTGGGGGATCCGGGACGCGGGGCCAACGTCCTGACTTTC. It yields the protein CASGLGDPGRGANVLTF.